This T cell receptor (beta chain) came from a study of T cell responses to AZD1222 COVID-19 vaccine (dated by TCRdb to the early 2020s). About the full investigation: TCR sequencing was performed for over 230 trial participants, of whom 200 to 220 were given two doses of AZD1222 and approximately 25 were given two doses of MenACWY control vaccine. Trial participants were enrolled by age into subgroups of 18-55, 56-69 and 70-plus years, and about 150, 27 and 61 TCR-sequenced participants, respectively, were included in these subgroups.

On this clone itself: This clone's antigen is unknown. No much larger clonotype is one base removed from it; base qualities were not supplied.

Summary of the overall study and its limitations: Reportedly, almost half of the unique spike-specific TCRs recognized epitopes lying outside the regions that are mutated in the B.1.351 and B.1.1.7 variants. No day 14 peak-response samples were available, so repertoires were characterized only after the peak T cell response. Conclusions about previously exposed vaccinees are limited because only five to seven AZD1222 recipients were SARS-CoV-2 seropositive at baseline. After two AZD1222 doses, spike-specific TCR breadth and depth were significantly higher than at day 0 and than in MenACWY recipients. The 56-69-year group was small, and its depth increase did not reach significance, likely because of low power. CD4 TCRs associated with the vaccine covered the entire spike protein, and the dominant responses were in regions 160-218 and 743-854. Participants were mostly white British and included more females than males, and it was suggested by the authors that clonal diversity may have been underestimated.

In the paper's terms, the time point label means: baseline before first vaccination. The meaning of the sample's treatment or condition label: meningococcal conjugate vaccine given as trial control. The vaccinee samples were drawn from two UK trials, COV001 and COV002, one of which was a single-blind randomized controlled phase 2/3 trial testing AZD1222 (ChAdOx1 nCoV-19) in healthy adults. For TCRbeta chain sequencing, PBMC samples from trial participants were taken at day 0 and at day 28 after the second dose. The CDR3 regions of human TCRbeta chains were subjected to immunosequencing. The paper's processing steps were these. TCRs in the repertoires were compared against a reference library of SARS-CoV-2-specific TCRs that had been generated with the MIRA antigen-specificity platform. Breadth was defined as the fraction of unique TCRs that were SARS-CoV-2-associated. Depth was defined as the fraction of total T cells that were SARS-CoV-2-associated. Using the MIRA data, each spike-specific TCR was assigned both to the spike region to which the TCR was reactive and to a CD4 or CD8 class. Log10-transformed breadth and depth values were compared by one-way ANOVA with Sidak's multiple comparisons tests. Held by TCRdb, this immuneACCESS table contains in-frame sequences only and omits some clones. Under half of the omission traces to an unresolved V gene where checked; the cause of the rest is unknown. V, J and clone size derive from that table, while D and trimming were established from the DNA sequence. For this sample there are roughly 160,000 clones; about 91% appear just once. Of the sample, 4.4% falls within the top ten clones.

The specimen comprised peripheral blood, sampled on day 0 of MenACWY control vaccination. The sequence derives from an adult in good health.

Read as DNA, the sequence is TGTGCCAGTAGTGATACCGCGGACCCCCGGGATGGCTACACCTTC. The resulting protein is CASSDTADPRDGYTF. The V and J genes are TRBV19 and TRBJ1-2, with no confidently assigned D gene. Including cysteine and phenylalanine, the CDR3 has 15 amino acids. The DNA shown is the 45-base CDR3, in frame from base 1. Reading the germline V gene (reference sequence) gives CDR1 LNHDA and CDR2 SQIVND. V loses 5 bases of germline sequence and J loses 6 bases, and the interval between the two ends is 19 bases.